Listed below are T cell receptor beta chains from one sample, sequenced in a study of CD8 T cells in ankylosing spondylitis. TCRdb re-called the 5' RACE reads through MiXCR, storing one row per CDR3 protein. This table holds around 480,000 distinct CDR3 sequences, approximately 17% found once. Specimen: blood, either unsorted or a sorted T cell fraction (not recorded which). The receptors shown here come from a male donor with ankylosing spondylitis. Each CDR3 is given with its conserved first and last residue. The order of the fields is V gene, clone size, J gene, D gene, CDR3 DNA, CDR3 protein. D genes are given only for firm matches. Rows give clone size only sometimes, using once, few, many, or a class for an expanded clone.

V: TRBV5-1; size: NA; J: TRBJ2-2; D: NA; DNA: TGCGCCAGCAGCCCCGGTTCCACCGGGGAGCTGTTTTTT; CDR3: CASSPGSTGELFF
V: TRBV5-1; size: NA; J: TRBJ1-1; D: TRBD1; DNA: TGCGCCAGCAGCGTGAACAGGGGCCCCTTGAACACTGAAGCTTTCTTT; CDR3: CASSVNRGPLNTEAFF
V: TRBV7-2; size: NA; J: TRBJ2-1; D: NA; DNA: TGTGCCAGCAGCTTTGAGGGGTCTGGGTACAATGAGCAGTTCTTC; CDR3: CASSFEGSGYNEQFF
V: TRBV19; size: NA; J: TRBJ2-7; D: NA; DNA: TGTGCCAGTAGTATAGCGGGCTACGAGCAGTACTTC; CDR3: CASSIAGYEQYF
V: TRBV30; size: NA; J: TRBJ2-7; D: NA; DNA: TGTGCCGGTGGAGGGAGCTCCTACGAGCAGTACTTC; CDR3: CAGGGSSYEQYF
V: TRBV5-1; size: NA; J: TRBJ2-1; D: NA; DNA: TGCGCCAGCAGCTCCCGGCCGGGGGCCTTGGATGAGCAGTTCTTC; CDR3: CASSSRPGALDEQFF
V: TRBV4-1; size: NA; J: TRBJ2-5; D: NA; DNA: TGCGCCAGCAGCCAAGGGCCCGCTGGGACGGTGACCCAAGAGACCCAGTACTTC; CDR3: CASSQGPAGTVTQETQYF
V: TRBV15; size: NA; J: TRBJ2-1; D: TRBD1; DNA: TGTGCCACCAGCAGAAAGGGACAGGGTAATGAGCAGTTCTTC; CDR3: CATSRKGQGNEQFF
V: TRBV28; size: NA; J: TRBJ1-1; D: NA; DNA: TGTGCCAGCAGCCTATTGGACAGGAACACTGAAGCTTTCTTT; CDR3: CASSLLDRNTEAFF
V: TRBV7-9; size: NA; J: TRBJ1-4; D: TRBD1; DNA: TGTGCCAGCAGCACAACAGGGGGGGGACGTTACGTTGAAAAACTGTTTTTT; CDR3: CASSTTGGGRYVEKLFF
V: TRBV7-2; size: few; J: TRBJ2-1; D: TRBD2; DNA: TGTGCCAGCAGCTTAGGCGGGGGGGCGTCTCGGGAGCAGTTCTTC; CDR3: CASSLGGGASREQFF
V: TRBV10-3; size: few; J: TRBJ2-7; D: NA; DNA: TGTGCCATCGGAGGGACCCACTACGAGCAGTACTTC; CDR3: CAIGGTHYEQYF
V: TRBV3-1; size: NA; J: TRBJ2-2; D: NA; DNA: TGTGCCAGCAGCCGCTGGACGGCGTCGAACACCGGGGAGCTGTTTTTT; CDR3: CASSRWTASNTGELFF
V: TRBV20-1; size: NA; J: TRBJ1-4; D: NA; DNA: TGCAGTGCTAGAGAACGGGTGTTGAACCTCCCGGGAGCAACTAATGAAAAACTGTTTTTT; CDR3: CSARERVLNLPGATNEKLFF
V: TRBV20-1; size: few; J: TRBJ2-2; D: TRBD1; DNA: TGCAGTGCTAGAAGTGACAGGGGGCGTGACACCGGGGAGCTGTTTTTT; CDR3: CSARSDRGRDTGELFF
V: TRBV2; size: NA; J: TRBJ1-4; D: NA; DNA: TGTGCCAGCCGTGCCGAGGGGACTAATGAAAAACTGTTTTTT; CDR3: CASRAEGTNEKLFF
V: TRBV2; size: NA; J: TRBJ2-7; D: NA; DNA: TGTGCCAGCGAATTCAACAGGGGGGGTTCCTACGAGCAGTACTTC; CDR3: CASEFNRGGSYEQYF
V: TRBV3-1; size: few; J: TRBJ2-7; D: NA; DNA: TGTGCCAGCAGCGGTCGGGCTACACACTACGAGCAGTACTTC; CDR3: CASSGRATHYEQYF
V: TRBV10-2; size: few; J: TRBJ2-7; D: NA; DNA: TGCGCCAGCAGGGAAACAGGGCGACCCTACGAGCAGTACTTC; CDR3: CASRETGRPYEQYF
V: TRBV5-6; size: NA; J: TRBJ2-2; D: NA; DNA: TGTGCCAGCAGCTGGGGGACTCGAACCGGGGAGCTGTTTTTT; CDR3: CASSWGTRTGELFF
V: TRBV12-3/TRBV12-4; size: NA; J: TRBJ1-1; D: TRBD1; DNA: TGTGCCAGCAGGGGGACAGGAGGACTTGAAGCTTTCTTT; CDR3: CASRGTGGLEAFF
V: TRBV20-1; size: NA; J: TRBJ2-1; D: TRBD2; DNA: TGCAGTGCTAGGGACCCTAGCGGGCGTACGAATGAGCAGTTCTTC; CDR3: CSARDPSGRTNEQFF
V: TRBV27; size: few; J: TRBJ2-5; D: NA; DNA: TGTGCCAGCAGTTTATCGCTGGGACGGGAGACCCAGTACTTC; CDR3: CASSLSLGRETQYF
V: TRBV6-1; size: many; J: TRBJ2-5; D: NA; DNA: TGTGCCAGCAGAACGTCACTTTACCCCCAAGAGACCCAGTACTTC; CDR3: CASRTSLYPQETQYF
V: TRBV6-5; size: NA; J: TRBJ1-2; D: TRBD1; DNA: TGTGCCAGCAGTTACCGAGAGGGGACAGGGCGATATGGCTACACCTTC; CDR3: CASSYREGTGRYGYTF
V: TRBV6-1; size: few; J: TRBJ2-1; D: NA; DNA: TGTGCCAGCAGTCGCTCCCCGCTGAGACCCCCGTTCTTC; CDR3: CASSRSPLRPPFF
V: TRBV7-2; size: NA; J: TRBJ1-4; D: NA; DNA: TGTGCCAGCAGCTTAGACGGAGCACCTAATGAAAAACTGTTTTTT; CDR3: CASSLDGAPNEKLFF
V: TRBV11-2; size: NA; J: TRBJ2-3; D: NA; DNA: TGTGCCAGCAGCTTAGTTTTGCGGGACACAGATACGCAGTATTTT; CDR3: CASSLVLRDTDTQYF
V: TRBV15; size: few; J: TRBJ1-5; D: NA; DNA: TGTGCCACCAGCAGAGACCTGGAAGGGAATCAGCCCCAGCATTTT; CDR3: CATSRDLEGNQPQHF
V: TRBV29-1; size: many; J: TRBJ2-7; D: NA; DNA: TGCAGCGTGGAAACTAGCTCCTACGAGCAGTACTTC; CDR3: CSVETSSYEQYF
V: TRBV7-2; size: NA; J: TRBJ2-1; D: NA; DNA: TGTGCCAGCAGCTTAGATCGACCCGACAATGAGCAGTTCTTC; CDR3: CASSLDRPDNEQFF
V: TRBV27; size: NA; J: TRBJ2-7; D: TRBD1; DNA: TGTGCCAGCAGTTACGGACAGGGTGTTTGGGACGAGCAGTACTTC; CDR3: CASSYGQGVWDEQYF
V: TRBV4-3; size: NA; J: TRBJ2-5; D: TRBD1; DNA: TGCGCCAGCAGCCGCGGGACAGGGGAGGGGGAGACCCAGTACTTC; CDR3: CASSRGTGEGETQYF
V: TRBV30; size: NA; J: TRBJ1-2; D: NA; DNA: TGTGCCTGGACGGCAATCGGCCACGGCTACACCTTC; CDR3: CAWTAIGHGYTF
V: TRBV2; size: few; J: TRBJ1-5; D: NA; DNA: TGTGCCAGCAGTGACGGGGGACAGCCCCAGCATTTT; CDR3: CASSDGGQPQHF
V: TRBV5-1; size: few; J: TRBJ1-2; D: NA; DNA: TGCGCCAGCAGTTTCTCCTCAGACTATGGCTACACCTTC; CDR3: CASSFSSDYGYTF
V: TRBV12-3/TRBV12-4; size: NA; J: TRBJ2-1; D: NA; DNA: TGTGCCAGCAATCGCTCCCCGAAGGTCTACAATGAGCAGTTCTTC; CDR3: CASNRSPKVYNEQFF
V: TRBV25-1; size: NA; J: TRBJ2-2; D: NA; DNA: TGTGCCAGCAGGGTATCGGACACCGGGGAGCTGTTTTTT; CDR3: CASRVSDTGELFF
V: TRBV7-2; size: few; J: TRBJ2-1; D: TRBD2; DNA: TGTGCCATCGAGACGAGGACTAGCGGTAAGCAGTTCTTC; CDR3: CAIETRTSGKQFF
V: TRBV6-4; size: NA; J: TRBJ1-1; D: TRBD1; DNA: TGTGCCAGCAGTCCCGGGACAGGCTTCATAGCTTTCTTT; CDR3: CASSPGTGFIAFF
V: TRBV28; size: many; J: TRBJ2-3; D: TRBD2; DNA: TGTGCCAGCGGAAAAATAGCGGGAGTCCCAGATACGCAGTATTTT; CDR3: CASGKIAGVPDTQYF
V: TRBV27; size: NA; J: TRBJ2-7; D: TRBD2; DNA: TGTGCCAGCAGTACCCTACTAGCGGGGGGTTCCTACGAGCAGTACTTC; CDR3: CASSTLLAGGSYEQYF
V: TRBV5-1; size: NA; J: TRBJ2-7; D: TRBD1; DNA: TGCGCCAGCAGCTTGACAGGGGGGTTGTACGAGCAGTACTTC; CDR3: CASSLTGGLYEQYF
V: TRBV5-1; size: NA; J: TRBJ2-1; D: NA; DNA: TGCGCCAGCAGCTTGGGCGGCTACCCGAAAATCAATGAGCAGTTCTTC; CDR3: CASSLGGYPKINEQFF
V: TRBV20-1; size: NA; J: TRBJ1-1; D: TRBD1; DNA: TGCAGTGCTAGTAGGGACAGGGTACCTTTGAGCACTGAAGCTTTCTTT; CDR3: CSASRDRVPLSTEAFF
V: TRBV24-1; size: few; J: TRBJ2-2; D: NA; DNA: TGTGCCACCAGTGACCCACTAACAGGGCCCTCGAACACCGGGGAGCTGTTTTTT; CDR3: CATSDPLTGPSNTGELFF
V: TRBV20-1; size: NA; J: TRBJ1-2; D: NA; DNA: TGCAGTGCCTCGGAGTGGAATAACTATGGCTACACCTTC; CDR3: CSASEWNNYGYTF
V: TRBV12-3/TRBV12-4; size: NA; J: TRBJ2-7; D: TRBD1; DNA: TGTGCCAGCAGTCAGGGGGAAACCTACGAGCAGTACTTC; CDR3: CASSQGETYEQYF
V: TRBV14; size: NA; J: TRBJ2-7; D: TRBD1; DNA: TGTGCCAGCAGCCAGACAGGGAGTAGCTCCTACGAGCAGTACTTC; CDR3: CASSQTGSSSYEQYF
V: TRBV7-9; size: many; J: TRBJ1-2; D: NA; DNA: TGTGCCAGCAGCACGGGATCGGCCTATGGCTACACCTTC; CDR3: CASSTGSAYGYTF
V: TRBV12-3/TRBV12-4; size: NA; J: TRBJ2-1; D: NA; DNA: TGTGCCAGCAGTTTCTGGCCGGACAATGAGCAGTTCTTC; CDR3: CASSFWPDNEQFF
V: TRBV5-1; size: few; J: TRBJ2-7; D: NA; DNA: TGCGCCAGCTCTAATGGACTCGGATACGAGCAGTACTTC; CDR3: CASSNGLGYEQYF
V: TRBV12-3/TRBV12-4; size: few; J: TRBJ2-7; D: NA; DNA: TGTGCCAGCAGTTTTCGGGCTTACGAGCAGTACTTC; CDR3: CASSFRAYEQYF
V: TRBV12-3/TRBV12-4; size: NA; J: TRBJ1-5; D: TRBD1; DNA: TGTGCCAGCAGTCGGGGACAGGTCGATCAGCCCCAGCATTTT; CDR3: CASSRGQVDQPQHF
V: TRBV27; size: NA; J: TRBJ2-3; D: NA; DNA: TGTGCCAGCAGTATCCCCCCGTCGGCGCAGTATTTT; CDR3: CASSIPPSAQYF